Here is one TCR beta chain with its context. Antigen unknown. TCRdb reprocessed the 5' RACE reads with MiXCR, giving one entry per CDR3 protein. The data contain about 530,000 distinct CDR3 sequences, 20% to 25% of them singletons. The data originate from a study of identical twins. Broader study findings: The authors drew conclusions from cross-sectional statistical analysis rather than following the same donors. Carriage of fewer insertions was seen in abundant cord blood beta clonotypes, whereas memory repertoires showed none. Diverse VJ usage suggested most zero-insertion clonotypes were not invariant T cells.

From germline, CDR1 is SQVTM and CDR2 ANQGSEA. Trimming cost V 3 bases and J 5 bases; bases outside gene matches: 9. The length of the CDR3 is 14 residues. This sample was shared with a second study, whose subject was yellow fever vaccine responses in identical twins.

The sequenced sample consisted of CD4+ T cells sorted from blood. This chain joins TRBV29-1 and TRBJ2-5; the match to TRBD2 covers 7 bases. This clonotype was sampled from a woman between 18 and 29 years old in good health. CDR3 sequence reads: CSVELRLARETQYF. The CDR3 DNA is TGCAGCGTTGAGCTCAGACTAGCACGCGAGACCCAGTACTTC.